This is a list of T cell receptor beta chains from one sample in a study of T cells in Graves' hyperthyroidism and ophthalmopathy. TCRdb passed the multiplex PCR reads through MiXCR, listing each CDR3 protein once. The sample has about 840,000 distinct CDR3 sequences; roughly 40% are singletons. The source material was blood. The receptors shown here come from a man in his late teens or twenties with Graves' hyperthyroidism. CDR3s include the opening cysteine and the closing phenylalanine or tryptophan. A D gene is named only where the DNA matches it firmly. A clone size is listed for some rows: how often the clone was seen (once, few, many), or a class if it is expanded.

v_gene	abundance	j_gene	d_gene	CDR3nt	CDR3aa
TRBV19	many	TRBJ1-5	TRBD1	TGTGCCAGTAGCCTTCCAGGGTGGACAGGGGCACAGCCCCAGCATTTT	CASSLPGWTGAQPQHF
TRBV24-1	-	TRBJ1-5	-	TGTGCCAGTCAAGAGGCAGGCCGTTATAGCAATCAGCCCCAGCATTTT	CASQEAGRYSNQPQHF
TRBV20-1	many	TRBJ2-7	-	TGCAGTGCTAGGGGCCGGGACGTCGCCTACGAGCAGTACTTC	CSARGRDVAYEQYF
TRBV11-2	many	TRBJ2-7	-	TGTGCCAGCAGCTTAGACCGGTCCCCCCACGAGCAGTACTTC	CASSLDRSPHEQYF
TRBV4-2	-	TRBJ1-5	-	TGTGCCAGCAGCCAAGAGGGCACGGCTAGCAATCAGCCCCAGCATTTT	CASSQEGTASNQPQHF
TRBV29-1	-	TRBJ2-2	TRBD2	TGCAGCGTCGCCACCCCTAGCGGGCCAAACTACACCGGGGAGCTGTTTTTT	CSVATPSGPNYTGELFF
TRBV5-1	few	TRBJ2-5	-	TGCGCCAGCAGCTTGGGGGCTAGCTGGAAGACCCAGTACTTC	CASSLGASWKTQYF
TRBV20-1	few	TRBJ1-4	-	TGCAGTGCTAGTCGGAGGGCGACTAATGAAAAACTGTTTTTT	CSASRRATNEKLFF
TRBV29-1	-	TRBJ2-7	-	TGCAGCGTTGTATCGGGGAACACCGGGAACCAGTACTTC	CSVVSGNTGNQYF
TRBV6-6	once	TRBJ1-1	-	TGTGCCAGCGGTTACGACCTCAGGACAACTGAAGCTTTCTTT	CASGYDLRTTEAFF